This TCR beta chain was captured in a study of shared clonotypes between healthy human individuals. Study background: The study used three CD4 naive, three CD4 memory, two CD8 naive and one CD8 memory plate per donor.

For this clone: Antigen specificity is unknown.

Cells designated naive CD8 were CD45RO-negative and were positively selected for CCR7, with terminally differentiated effector memory CD45RA+ cells excluded. Original processing notes: Filtering differed since immunoSEQ provided only junctions, with no quality scores. Using immunoSEQ multiplex PCR, the repertoire was profiled, and TCRdb retains in-frame clones only, with some absent. V, J and clone size are taken as reported in that table, and D and trimming were inferred from the DNA itself. The sample shows roughly 810,000 clones, 90% to 97% of them seen only once. Study-wide results and caveats: Among a handful of donors, roughly 5% of naive CD4 clonotypes were found in common. It was the non-shared clonotypes that had lower generation probabilities than clonotypes shared by all four donors.

Trimming cost V 0 bases and J 0 bases; bases outside gene matches: 3. The CDR3 totals 16 residues. Looked up from germline, CDR1 is SGHDN and CDR2 is FVKESK. This receptor was taken from a man aged 25-40 years in good health. The rearrangement links TRBV14 to TRBJ2-3; 7 positions agree with TRBD2. Sequenced: naive CD8+ T cells sorted from blood. CDR3 nucleotides: TGTGCCAGCAGCCAAGATACTAGCGACAGCACAGATACGCAGTATTTT. Its translation is CASSQDTSDSTDTQYF.